A single count supports the clone carrying this TCR beta chain. Its antigen is unknown. This specimen comes from a study of OX40 agonist ivuxolimab in advanced cancers. Study background: Two cutaneous melanoma patients and one hepatocellular carcinoma patient, three in all, had partial responses.

Patients were excluded for autoimmune disease history or systemic immunosuppression. This table comes from immunoSEQ multiplex PCR, and its TCRdb copy is limited to in-frame clones, with some not included. This sample has about 19,000 clones; roughly nine tenths occur once, and the top ten carry 50% to 65%. Study-wide points: Low normalized T-cell clonal expansion was additionally recorded for some nonresponders. Averaging showed that CD8+ T cells had more expanded clones than CD4+ did.

Trimming took 6 bases from V and 0 from J; bases not matched to a gene: 8. CDR1 is MDHEN and CDR2 is SYDVKM in the germline V gene. The CDR3 loop spans 18 amino acids. The sequence came from an adult with an advanced solid tumor such as melanoma, head and neck, liver or kidney cancer. Sample: CD4+ or CD8+ T cells sorted from blood, taken in a trial of the OX40 agonist ivuxolimab. The chain is built from TRBV28 and TRBJ2-3; 14 bases line up with TRBD2. CDR3 region: CASRPTGLAGDSTDTQYF. CDR3 DNA sequence: TGTGCCAGCAGACCGACGGGACTAGCGGGAGATAGCACAGATACGCAGTATTTT.